This T cell receptor beta chain was recovered during a study of T cell responses to AZD1222 COVID-19 vaccine. Sequencing used immunoSEQ multiplex PCR; TCRdb keeps in-frame clones, though not all of them. The table shows 150,000 or so clones, with more than 85% occurring only once. Study results and limitations: Along spike, vaccine-associated CD4 TCRs were found throughout, with dominance at 160-218 and 743-854. Increased Spike-specific TCR breadth and depth were observed after two AZD1222 doses. Reportedly, nearly half the spike-specific TCRs target unmutated variant regions.

Turning to this clone: Its antigen is currently unknown.

The CDR3 runs to 16 residues. Germline loops: CDR1 KGHSH, CDR2 LQKENI. V was clipped by 3 bases and J by 5 bases; unmatched bases: 7. This clonotype was sampled from an adult in good health. The sample was peripheral blood, taken on day 0 of AZD1222 vaccination. The V and J genes are TRBV18 and TRBJ2-3, with 11 nucleotides matching TRBD2. The CDR3 DNA follows: TGTGCCAGCTCACCCCGTAGCGGGGGGGCTGGAGATACGCAGTATTTT. Translation gives CASSPRSGGAGDTQYF.